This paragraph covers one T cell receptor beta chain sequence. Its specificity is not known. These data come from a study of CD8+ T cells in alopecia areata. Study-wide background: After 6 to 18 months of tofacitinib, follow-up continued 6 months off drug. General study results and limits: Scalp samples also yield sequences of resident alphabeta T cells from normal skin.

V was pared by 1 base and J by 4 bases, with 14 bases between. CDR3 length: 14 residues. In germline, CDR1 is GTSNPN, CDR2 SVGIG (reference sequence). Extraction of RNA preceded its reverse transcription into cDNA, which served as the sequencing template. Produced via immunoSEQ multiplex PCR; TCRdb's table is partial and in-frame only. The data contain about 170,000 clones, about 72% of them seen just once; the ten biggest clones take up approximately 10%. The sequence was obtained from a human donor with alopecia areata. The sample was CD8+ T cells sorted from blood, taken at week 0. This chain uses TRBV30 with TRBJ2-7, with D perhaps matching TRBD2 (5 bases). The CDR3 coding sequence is TGTGCCTGGAGTGCTTACGTCCGGAGGTACGAGCAGTACTTC. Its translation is CAWSAYVRRYEQYF.